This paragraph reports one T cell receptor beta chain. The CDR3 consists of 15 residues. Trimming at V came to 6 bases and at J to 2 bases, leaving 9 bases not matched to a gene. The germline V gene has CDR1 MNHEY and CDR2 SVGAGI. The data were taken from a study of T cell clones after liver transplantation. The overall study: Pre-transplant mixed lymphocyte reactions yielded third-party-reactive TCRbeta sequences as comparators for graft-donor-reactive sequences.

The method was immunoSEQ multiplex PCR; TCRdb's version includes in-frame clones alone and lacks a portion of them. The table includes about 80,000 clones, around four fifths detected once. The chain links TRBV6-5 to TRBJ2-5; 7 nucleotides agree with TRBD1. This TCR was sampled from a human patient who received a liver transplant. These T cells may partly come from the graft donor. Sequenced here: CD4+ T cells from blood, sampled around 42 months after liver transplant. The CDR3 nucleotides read TGTGCCAGCAGCCCAAAGGGACAGACGCAAGAGACCCAGTACTTC. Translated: CASSPKGQTQETQYF.